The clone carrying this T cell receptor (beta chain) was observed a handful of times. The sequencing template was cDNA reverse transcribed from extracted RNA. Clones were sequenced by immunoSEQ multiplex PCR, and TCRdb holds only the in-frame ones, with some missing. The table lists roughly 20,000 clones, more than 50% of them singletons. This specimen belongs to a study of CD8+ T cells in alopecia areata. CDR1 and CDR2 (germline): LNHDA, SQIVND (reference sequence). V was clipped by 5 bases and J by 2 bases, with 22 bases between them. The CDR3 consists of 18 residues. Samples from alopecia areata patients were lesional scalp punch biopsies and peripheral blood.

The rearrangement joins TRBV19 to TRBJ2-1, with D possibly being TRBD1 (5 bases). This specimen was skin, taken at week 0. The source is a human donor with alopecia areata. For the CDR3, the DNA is TGTGCCAGTAGTGCGCCCGGTGGGGCGGAGATCACCTACAATGAGCAGTTCTTC. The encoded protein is CASSAPGGAEITYNEQFF.